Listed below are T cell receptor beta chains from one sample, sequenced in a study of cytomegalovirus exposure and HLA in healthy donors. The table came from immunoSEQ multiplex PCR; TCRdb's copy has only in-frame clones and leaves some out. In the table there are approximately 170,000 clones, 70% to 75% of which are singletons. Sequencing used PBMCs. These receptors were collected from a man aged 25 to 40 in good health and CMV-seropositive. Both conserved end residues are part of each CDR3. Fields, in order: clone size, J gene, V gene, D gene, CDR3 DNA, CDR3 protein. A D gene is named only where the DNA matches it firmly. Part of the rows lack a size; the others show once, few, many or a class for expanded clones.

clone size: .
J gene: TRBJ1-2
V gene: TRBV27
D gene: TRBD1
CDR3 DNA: TGTGCCAGCAGTTCTTGGACAGGGGGCCCGTATGGCTACACCTTC
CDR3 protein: CASSSWTGGPYGYTF

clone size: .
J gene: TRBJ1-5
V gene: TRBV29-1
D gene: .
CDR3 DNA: TGCAGCGTTGAGGTCAGGCAGGGTCAGCCCCAGCATTTT
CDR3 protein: CSVEVRQGQPQHF

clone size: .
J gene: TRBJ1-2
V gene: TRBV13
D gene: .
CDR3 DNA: TGTGCCAGCAGCCAGACCCTGCAGGGTGATTATGGCTACACCTTC
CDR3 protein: CASSQTLQGDYGYTF

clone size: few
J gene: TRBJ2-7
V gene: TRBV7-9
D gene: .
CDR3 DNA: TGTGCCAGCAGCTTAACCGGGGGACAGTTCAACGAGCAGTACTTC
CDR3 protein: CASSLTGGQFNEQYF

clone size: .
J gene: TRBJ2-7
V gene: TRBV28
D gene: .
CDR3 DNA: TGTGCCAGCAGCACCGCCGGGGGCTCCTACGAGCAGTACTTC
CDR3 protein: CASSTAGGSYEQYF

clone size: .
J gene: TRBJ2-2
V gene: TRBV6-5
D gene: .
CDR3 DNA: TGTGCCAGCAGTCGGGACATACCGAACACCGGGGAGCTGTTTTTT
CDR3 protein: CASSRDIPNTGELFF

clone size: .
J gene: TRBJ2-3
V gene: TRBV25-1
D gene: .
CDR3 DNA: TGTGCCAGCAGTCCCTACGGGTCCACAGATACGCAGTATTTT
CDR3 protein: CASSPYGSTDTQYF

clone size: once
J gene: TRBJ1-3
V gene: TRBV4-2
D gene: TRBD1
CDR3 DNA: TGTGCCAGCAGCCAAGAGGACAGGGAGAACACCATATATTTT
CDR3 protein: CASSQEDRENTIYF

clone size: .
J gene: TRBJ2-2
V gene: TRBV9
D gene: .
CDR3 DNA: TGTGCCAGCAGCGTAGTTTCACAGTTATCCGGGGAGCTGTTTTTT
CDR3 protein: CASSVVSQLSGELFF

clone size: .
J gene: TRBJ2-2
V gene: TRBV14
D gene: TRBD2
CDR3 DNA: TGTGCCAGCAGCCAAGGGGAGGTAGCTTTGGGGGGGTTGAACACCGGGGAGCTGTTTTTT
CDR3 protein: CASSQGEVALGGLNTGELFF

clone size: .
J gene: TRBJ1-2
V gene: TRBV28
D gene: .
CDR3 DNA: TGTGCCAGCAGTTTAGGGGAGCACTATGGCTACACCTTC
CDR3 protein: CASSLGEHYGYTF

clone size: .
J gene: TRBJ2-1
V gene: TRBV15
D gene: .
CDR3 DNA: TGTGCCACCAGCAGGGACAGACTCTACAATGAGCAGTTCTTC
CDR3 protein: CATSRDRLYNEQFF

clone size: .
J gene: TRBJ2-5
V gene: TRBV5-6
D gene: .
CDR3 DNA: TGTGCCAGCAGCTACCGCGACAGTCAAGAGACCCAGTACTTC
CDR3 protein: CASSYRDSQETQYF

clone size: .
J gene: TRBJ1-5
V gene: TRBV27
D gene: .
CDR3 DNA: TGTGCCAGCAGTTTCGAGGGTAGCAATCAGCCCCAGCATTTT
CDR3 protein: CASSFEGSNQPQHF

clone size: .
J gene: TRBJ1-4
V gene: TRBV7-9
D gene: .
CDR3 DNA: TGTGCCAGCAGCTTAGAAGCGGGGAGAGATGAAAAACTGTTTTTT
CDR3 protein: CASSLEAGRDEKLFF

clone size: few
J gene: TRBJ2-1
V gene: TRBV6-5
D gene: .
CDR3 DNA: TGTGCCAGTGGCGGGGAGAGCTCCTACAATGAGCAGTTCTTC
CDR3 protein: CASGGESSYNEQFF

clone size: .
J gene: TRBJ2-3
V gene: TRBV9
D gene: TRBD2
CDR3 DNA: TGTGCCAGCAGCGTAGAGCCGGGAGGGGGGCATACGCAGTATTTT
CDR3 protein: CASSVEPGGGHTQYF

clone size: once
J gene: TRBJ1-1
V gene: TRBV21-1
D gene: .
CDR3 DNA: TGTGCCAGCAATCCCCCGTCCCAGGGAACCCCTGAAGCTTTCTTT
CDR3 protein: CASNPPSQGTPEAFF

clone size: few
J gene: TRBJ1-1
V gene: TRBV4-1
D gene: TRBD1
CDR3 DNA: TGCGCCAGCAGCCAAGGGACAGGGATGTGGGCTGAAGCTTTCTTT
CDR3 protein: CASSQGTGMWAEAFF

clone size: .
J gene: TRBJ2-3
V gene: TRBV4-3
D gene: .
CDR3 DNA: TGCGCCAGCAGCCAAGAGCCCCCTGGGAGCGAAGGTACGCAGTATTTT
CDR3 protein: CASSQEPPGSEGTQYF

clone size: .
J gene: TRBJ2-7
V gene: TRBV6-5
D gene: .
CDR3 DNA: TGTGCCAGCAGTCTCGGGGAAGGTGGCCTTTACGAGCAGTGCTTC
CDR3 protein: CASSLGEGGLYEQCF

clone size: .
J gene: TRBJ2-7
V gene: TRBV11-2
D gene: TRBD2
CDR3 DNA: TGTGCCAGCAGCTTATCGCATAGCGGGGGGGTTCAAAACTACGAGCAGTACTTC
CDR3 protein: CASSLSHSGGVQNYEQYF

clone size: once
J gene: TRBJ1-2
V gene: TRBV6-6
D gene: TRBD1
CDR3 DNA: TGTGCCAGCAGTCGACAGGGCGGGACACTTTTTTATGGCTACACCTTC
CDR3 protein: CASSRQGGTLFYGYTF

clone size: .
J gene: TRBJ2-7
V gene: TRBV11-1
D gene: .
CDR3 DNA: TGTGCCAGCAGTTTCCCAGGACAGCCCCCCTACGAGCAGTACTTC
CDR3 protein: CASSFPGQPPYEQYF

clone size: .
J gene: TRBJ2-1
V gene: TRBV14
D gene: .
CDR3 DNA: TGTGCCAGCAGCCTCATTCAGGATGAGCAGTTCTTC
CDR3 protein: CASSLIQDEQFF

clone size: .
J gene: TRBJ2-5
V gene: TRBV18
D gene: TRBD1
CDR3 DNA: TGTGCCAGCTCACCTCCCACAGGGGGCGCGGGGGAGACCCAGTACTTC
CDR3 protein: CASSPPTGGAGETQYF

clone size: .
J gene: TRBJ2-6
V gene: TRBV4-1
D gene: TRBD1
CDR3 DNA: TGCGCCAGCAGCCTCCTTCCGGGACAGGGGAGCGGTGGGGCCAACGTCCTGACTTTC
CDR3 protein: CASSLLPGQGSGGANVLTF

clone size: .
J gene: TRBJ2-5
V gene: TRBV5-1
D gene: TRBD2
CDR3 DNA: TGCGCCAGCAGCTTGAGGCGGGGGGCCGAAGAGACCCAGTACTTC
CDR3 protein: CASSLRRGAEETQYF

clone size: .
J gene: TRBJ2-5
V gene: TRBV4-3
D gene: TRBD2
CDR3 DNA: TGCGCCAGCAGCCAAGACCAGCGGGAGATACAAGAGACCCAGTACTTC
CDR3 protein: CASSQDQREIQETQYF

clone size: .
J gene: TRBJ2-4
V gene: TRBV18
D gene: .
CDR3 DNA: TGTGCCAGCTCACAGGGCGAGGGAGCCGTGAGTAACATTCAGTACTTC
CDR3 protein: CASSQGEGAVSNIQYF

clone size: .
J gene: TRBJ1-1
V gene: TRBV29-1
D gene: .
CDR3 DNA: TGCAGCGTTGGGCGGGCGGGCCCAAGGGACACTGAAGCTTTCTTT
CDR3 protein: CSVGRAGPRDTEAFF

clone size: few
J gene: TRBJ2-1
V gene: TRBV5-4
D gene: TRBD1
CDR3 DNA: TGTGCCAGCAGCCCTTCGAGACAGGGCGATGAGCAGTTCTTC
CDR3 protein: CASSPSRQGDEQFF

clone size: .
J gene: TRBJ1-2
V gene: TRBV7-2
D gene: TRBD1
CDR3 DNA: TGTGCCAGCAGCTTGGGACAGGGGTATGGCTACACCTTC
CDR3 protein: CASSLGQGYGYTF

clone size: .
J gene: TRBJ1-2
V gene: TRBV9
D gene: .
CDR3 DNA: TGTGCCAGCAGCGCCGACAGGCGGTCTGATGGCTACACCTTC
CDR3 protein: CASSADRRSDGYTF

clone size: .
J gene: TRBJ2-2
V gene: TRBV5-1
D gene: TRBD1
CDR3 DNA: TGCGCCAGCAGCAGTACCCCGGGACAGGCTAAAGCCGGGGAGCTGTTTTTT
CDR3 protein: CASSSTPGQAKAGELFF

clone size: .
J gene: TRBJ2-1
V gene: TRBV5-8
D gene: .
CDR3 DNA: TGTGCCAGCAGCTCTCGGACAGGGAGGGAGTTCTTC
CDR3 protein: CASSSRTGREFF

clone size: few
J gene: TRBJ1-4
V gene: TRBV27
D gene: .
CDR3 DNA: TGTGCCAGCAGTTCCCTGGCGGGGGGTGAAAAACTGTTTTTT
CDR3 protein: CASSSLAGGEKLFF

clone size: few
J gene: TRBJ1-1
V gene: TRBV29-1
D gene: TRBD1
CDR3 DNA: TGCAGCGTTGAAGGGAGGACAGGGTTGACTGAAGCTTTCTTT
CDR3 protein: CSVEGRTGLTEAFF

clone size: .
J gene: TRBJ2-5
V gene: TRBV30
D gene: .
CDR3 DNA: TGTGCCTGGAGTGTATGGCAGGAAGAGACCCAGTACTTC
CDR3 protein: CAWSVWQEETQYF

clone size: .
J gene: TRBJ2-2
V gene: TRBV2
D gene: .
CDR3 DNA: TGTGCCAGCAGTGTGGCGGGCACCGGGGAGCTGTTTTTT
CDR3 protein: CASSVAGTGELFF

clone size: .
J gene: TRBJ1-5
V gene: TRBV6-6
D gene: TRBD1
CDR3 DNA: TGTGCCAGCAGGCAGACAGGGTCCCCTAATCAGCCCCAGCATTTT
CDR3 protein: CASRQTGSPNQPQHF

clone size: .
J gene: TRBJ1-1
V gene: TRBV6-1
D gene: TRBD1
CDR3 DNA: TGTGCGACAATACAGGGGTGGAGCACTGAAGCTTTCTTT
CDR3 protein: CATIQGWSTEAFF

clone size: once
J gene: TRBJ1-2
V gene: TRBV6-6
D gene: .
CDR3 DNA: TGTGCCAGCAGTTACGGGGGGGTGGGGTATGGCTACACCTTC
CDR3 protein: CASSYGGVGYGYTF

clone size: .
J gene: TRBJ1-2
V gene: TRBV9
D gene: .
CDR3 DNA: TGTGCCAGCAGCGTAGCTACCGTAGACTATGGCTACACCTTC
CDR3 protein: CASSVATVDYGYTF

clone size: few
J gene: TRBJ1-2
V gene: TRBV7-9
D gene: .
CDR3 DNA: TGTGCCAGCAGCTTCGGGACATTTAACTATGGCTACACCTTC
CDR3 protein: CASSFGTFNYGYTF

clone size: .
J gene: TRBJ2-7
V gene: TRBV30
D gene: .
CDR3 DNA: TGTGCCTGGGGAGGCAGCGGGTACGAGCAGTACTTC
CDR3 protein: CAWGGSGYEQYF

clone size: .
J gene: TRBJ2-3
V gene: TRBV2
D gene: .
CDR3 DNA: TGTGCCAGCAGTCGACAGGCTAGCACAGATACGCAGTATTTT
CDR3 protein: CASSRQASTDTQYF

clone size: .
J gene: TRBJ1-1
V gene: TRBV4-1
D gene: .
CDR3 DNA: TGCGCCAGCAGCCAAGCCGCAGACACTGAAGCTTTCTTT
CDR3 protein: CASSQAADTEAFF